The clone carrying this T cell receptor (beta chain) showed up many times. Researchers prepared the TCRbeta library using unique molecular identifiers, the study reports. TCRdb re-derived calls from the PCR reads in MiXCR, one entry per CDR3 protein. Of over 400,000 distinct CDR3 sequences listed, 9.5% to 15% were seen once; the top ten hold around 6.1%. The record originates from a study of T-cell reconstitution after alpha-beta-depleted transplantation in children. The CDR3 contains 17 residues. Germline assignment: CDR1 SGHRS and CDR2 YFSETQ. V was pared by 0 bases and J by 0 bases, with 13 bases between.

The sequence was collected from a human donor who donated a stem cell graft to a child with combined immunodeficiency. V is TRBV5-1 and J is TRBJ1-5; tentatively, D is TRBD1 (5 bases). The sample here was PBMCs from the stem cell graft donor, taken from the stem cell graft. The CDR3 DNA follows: TGCGCCAGCAGCTTGGAAGCGGGGCCTGTTAGCAATCAGCCCCAGCATTTT. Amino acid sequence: CASSLEAGPVSNQPQHF.